Reported below is one T cell receptor (beta chain). The antigen is unknown. Positive CCR7 selection of CD45RO-negative cells yielded the naive CD8 cells, and terminally differentiated effector memory CD45RA+ cells were excluded. The CDR3 is 15 residues long. Trimming took 6 bases from V and 4 from J; bases not matched to a gene: 4. Germline V CDR1 and CDR2: MNHNS, SASEGT. These data originate in a study of shared clonotypes between healthy human individuals. Study overall: The donor pool was made up of a couple of women and three men aged 18 to 49. Findings and limits, study-wide: Memory subsets generally showed smaller estimated richness than naive subsets did. Sampling involved blood alone; tissue repertoires likely differ.

Each sorted subset replicate got 200 ng genomic DNA, 30,000 or so genomes. Using immunoSEQ multiplex PCR, the repertoire was profiled, and TCRdb retains in-frame clones only, with some absent. Seen here are about 2.1 million clones, 80% to 95% observed once, and the top ten hold approximately 1.6%. The chain carries TRBV6-1 and TRBJ1-3, with TRBD1 matching 12 bases. The receptor comes from a young man in good health. Some clones in this sample may be carry-over from other donors' samples. The sequenced sample was naive CD8+ T cells from PBMCs. Here the CDR3 DNA reads TGTGCCAGCAGACGGGACAGGGGGCAAGGAAACACCATATATTTT. Translated: CASRRDRGQGNTIYF.